Listed below are T cell receptor delta chains from one sample, sequenced in a study of Vδ1+ human thymocytes. TCRdb reprocessed the multiplex PCR reads using CATT. This sample carries about 55,000 delta-chain clones, 15% to 20% of them seen once, and the ten largest clones take roughly 0.46%. Sequenced material: Vdelta1+ gamma-delta thymocytes from the thymus. The receptors here all came from a boy younger than two who had congenital heart surgery. The CDR3 runs from the conserved cysteine through the conserved F or W. D genes are given only for firm matches. Rows may omit the clone size; those that give it use once, few, many or a size class.

.	TRDV1	TRDJ1	TRDD3	TGTGCTCTTGGGATCGCCTACCCTAGGGCCAGGGGACTGGGGGCTCCTAGGGGTACCGATAAACTCATCTTT	CALGIAYPRARGLGAPRGTDKLIF
.	TRDV1	TRDJ1	TRDD3	TGTGCTCTTGGGGAAACTCCTACGCCCTGGGGGATCTCCGATAAACTCATCTTT	CALGETPTPWGISDKLIF
.	TRDV1	TRDJ1	TRDD3	TGTGCTCTTGGGGCCCGGCTCAGTCCCCGATACTGGGGGATACGGGGCGATAAACTCATCTTT	CALGARLSPRYWGIRGDKLIF
.	TRDV1	TRDJ1	.	TGTGCTCTTGACCCCGTAGGTACTCGGCACTTACCCCACGATAAACTCATCTTT	CALDPVGTRHLPHDKLIF
few	TRDV1	TRDJ1	TRDD3	TGTGCTCTTGGGGATACCTCTTCGTTGGTGGGGGATAAGTGGTCGTACACCGATAAACTCATCTTT	CALGDTSSLVGDKWSYTDKLIF
.	TRDV3	TRDJ1	TRDD3	TGTGCCTCCCGATACTGGGGGCTCCCGTACACCGATAAACTCATCTTT	CASRYWGLPYTDKLIF
few	TRDV1	TRDJ1	.	TGTGCTCTTGGGGAACTTTCTCACCCAATCACCGATAAACTCATCTTT	CALGELSHPITDKLIF
medium-sized	TRDV2	TRDJ1	TRDD3	TGTGCCTGTGACACCTGGACGCCTTACTGGGGGAAACTCATCTTT	CACDTWTPYWGKLIF
.	TRDV1	TRDJ1	TRDD3	TGTGCTCTTGGGACGGGCGTCCCCGTTTACTGGGGGGCCACCGATAAACTCATCTTT	CALGTGVPVYWGATDKLIF
.	TRDV1	TRDJ1	TRDD3	TGTGCTCTTGGGGCCCCTGGGGGATACGTTGCCGATAAACTCATCTTT	CALGAPGGYVADKLIF
few	TRDV1	TRDJ1	TRDD2	TGTGCTCTTGGGGATCCTCCCGATCCTTCCTACTGTGCCACAAGAGGCACCGATAAACTCATCTTT	CALGDPPDPSYCATRGTDKLIF
.	TRDV1	TRDJ1	TRDD3	TGTGCTCTTGGGGAATTTGCCTCGTTAACTGGGGGAATCCTCACCCCCTTCCCTGGGGCGTACACCGATAAACTCATCTTT	CALGEFASLTGGILTPFPGAYTDKLIF
.	TRDV1	TRDJ1	TRDD3	TGTGCTCTTGGGGATCTGCTTCCTATTCCGGGGATACGGGGGTACACCGATAAACTCATCTTT	CALGDLLPIPGIRGYTDKLIF
few	TRDV1	TRDJ1	.	TGTGCTCTTGGGGAACTTCAACCCAGAAAGTACCCGTACACCGATAAACTCATCTTT	CALGELQPRKYPYTDKLIF
few	TRDV1	TRDJ2	.	TGTGCTCTGACGATACGCTCCTCTTTGACAGCACAACTCTTCTTT	CALTIRSSLTAQLFF
few	TRDV1	TRDJ1	TRDD3	TGTGCTCTTGGGGAACGGGACCTCCATTACTGGGGGATACTAAGGGTCCCCGATAAACTCATCTTT	CALGERDLHYWGILRVPDKLIF
.	TRDV1	TRDJ1	.	TGTGCTCTTGGGGAACGGTTCCCCTTCGTCGACACCGATAAACTCATCTTT	CALGERFPFVDTDKLIF
few	TRDV1	TRDJ1	TRDD3	TGTGCTCTTGGGGAATGCGTTCTGGGGGGAACCGATAAACTCATCTTT	CALGECVLGGTDKLIF
.	TRDV1	TRDJ1	TRDD3	TGTGCTCTTGGAAAAAACCCAGTACTGGGGGATACGGGGCTTTACACCGATAAACTCATCTTT	CALGKNPVLGDTGLYTDKLIF
.	TRDV2	TRDJ1	.	TGTGCCTGTGTAATTCCGTACACCGATAAACTCATCTTT	CACVIPYTDKLIF
.	TRDV1	TRDJ1	.	TGTGCTCTTGGGGAACAGATGGGGAGGTACCAGAACACCGATAAACTCATCTTT	CALGEQMGRYQNTDKLIF
.	TRDV1	TRDJ1	TRDD3	TGTGCTCTTGGGGAAATAGTACTGGGGGATACGCGAGGAAAGGCGGATACCGATAAACTCATCTTT	CALGEIVLGDTRGKADTDKLIF
few	TRDV1	TRDJ1	TRDD3	TGTGCTCTTGGGGAACTACCCCTTCAACCGAGGTGGGGGATATACGGTAAACTCATCTTT	CALGELPLQPRWGIYGKLIF
.	TRDV1	TRDJ1	TRDD3	TGTGCTCTTGGGTTCCTATGGGGGATCGCCGATAAACTCATCTTT	CALGFLWGIADKLIF
.	TRDV1	TRDJ1	TRDD2	TGTGCTCTTGGGGAACTAGTCGGCTTCCTTCCTACGCACTCCTTACTACTGGGGCACACCGATAAACTCATCTTT	CALGELVGFLPTHSLLLGHTDKLIF
.	TRDV1	TRDJ1	.	TGTGCTCTTGGGGAACTGTTAGAACCCTCCGGGATTAATCCTTACACCGATAAACTCATCTTT	CALGELLEPSGINPYTDKLIF
.	TRDV1	TRDJ2	.	TGTGCTCTTGGGGAAGCGAGGCGGCGCCACGAAGAGACAGCGCAACTCTTCTTT	CALGEARRRHEETAQLFF
.	TRDV1	TRDJ1	TRDD3	TGTGCTCTTGGGGAATCGGGGCCTTGGGGGATAGGCAAGTACACCGATAAACTCATCTTT	CALGESGPWGIGKYTDKLIF
.	TRDV1	TRDJ1	.	TGTGCTCTTGGGGATTCCTTCCTACATCTCGTACTGGGGGATCCCTACAAACCTTACACCGATAAACTCATCTTT	CALGDSFLHLVLGDPYKPYTDKLIF
.	TRDV1	TRDJ1	TRDD3	TGTGCTCTTGGGGAATTGCCTACCCGGGGGATTAGGAATAAACTCATCTTT	CALGELPTRGIRNKLIF
.	TRDV1	TRDJ1	TRDD3	TGTGCTCTTGGGGTCGAAGGTTACTGGGGGTACACCGATAAACTCATCTTT	CALGVEGYWGYTDKLIF
few	TRDV1	TRDJ1	.	TGTGCTCTTGGGGACACTATATTCCCACAATCGGGCAGCGATAAACTCATCTTT	CALGDTIFPQSGSDKLIF
few	TRDV1	TRDJ1	TRDD3	TGTGCTCTTGGGGAACTTGGAGACCCTTTGGTTCTCCGTACTGGGGGGATCTTCGGTTCTAAACTCATCTTT	CALGELGDPLVLRTGGIFGSKLIF
.	TRDV1	TRDJ1	TRDD2	TGTGCTCTTGGGGAACCGCCTTCCTACATGGTTGGGCACCTCTACACCGATAAACTCATCTTT	CALGEPPSYMVGHLYTDKLIF
few	TRDV1	TRDJ1	.	TGTGCTCTTGGGGAATTCCGGAAGATTATCTATATGGGCACCGATAAACTCATCTTT	CALGEFRKIIYMGTDKLIF
.	TRDV1	TRDJ1	TRDD3	TGTGCTCTTGGGCCCTGGTCCCAATACTCTGGGGGATACACCGATAAACTCATCTTT	CALGPWSQYSGGYTDKLIF
few	TRDV1	TRDJ1	TRDD3	TGTGCTCTTGGGGAACTAGTTCTCCTCCCGTCTGGGGGATCTTGTGGTAAACTCATCTTT	CALGELVLLPSGGSCGKLIF
medium-sized	TRDV2	TRDJ1	TRDD3	TGTGCCTGTGCATGGGGGACTTACACCGATAAACTCATCTTT	CACAWGTYTDKLIF
.	TRDV1	TRDJ1	.	TGTGCTCTTGTTGAGCCGTTGGCTTCACACCCCCTCCTGGGTCGCACCGATAAACTCATCTTT	CALVEPLASHPLLGRTDKLIF
.	TRDV1	TRDJ1	TRDD3	TGTGCTCTTGGGGAACCCATTCAGGCTGGGGATATTTCGGCTTACACCGATAAACTCATCTTT	CALGEPIQAGDISAYTDKLIF
few	TRDV1	TRDJ1	TRDD2	TGTGCTCTTGGGGGGACCCTTCCTACCCTGGGGAAAAACACCGATAAACTCATCTTT	CALGGTLPTLGKNTDKLIF
few	TRDV1	TRDJ1	.	TGTGCTCTTGGGGACTATTTTTATTCCTATATTACTGGGAAGGCGAAGTACACCGATAAACTCATCTTT	CALGDYFYSYITGKAKYTDKLIF
.	TRDV1	TRDJ1	TRDD3	TGTGCTCTTGGGGAACTAAAGAGGCGACGACCTCCTTACTGGGGGACGACGTACACCGATAAACTCATCTTT	CALGELKRRRPPYWGTTYTDKLIF
few	TRDV1	TRDJ1	.	TGTGCTCTTGGGGGGAAGTGGGGGGAAACCGATAAACTCATCTTT	CALGGKWGETDKLIF
.	TRDV1	TRDJ1	TRDD3	TGTGCTCTTGGGGAAACCCCTCTCCTCCGTACTGGGGGATCCATCAACACCGATAAACTCATCTTT	CALGETPLLRTGGSINTDKLIF
.	TRDV1	TRDJ1	TRDD2	TGTGCTCTTGGGGACTGGGCCCCTTCCTCTTACACCGATAAACTCATCTTT	CALGDWAPSSYTDKLIF
.	TRDV1	TRDJ1	TRDD3	TGTGCTCTTGGGGCGTTCTGGAGGGATACGCGACCTCAGTACACCGATAAACTCATCTTT	CALGAFWRDTRPQYTDKLIF
.	TRDV1	TRDJ1	.	TGTGCTCTTGGGGAACTATTAACCTACGAGGGGGACCAGAAACTCATCTTT	CALGELLTYEGDQKLIF